These 23 T cell receptor beta chains were all obtained from the same sample, sequenced in a study of T-cell memory formation after mild COVID-19. Using its own MiXCR run on the 5' RACE reads, TCRdb lists one record per CDR3 protein. The data show about 390,000 distinct CDR3 sequences, 21% seen once. The material sequenced was PBMCs or a T cell subset sorted from them (not recorded which). The receptor set was obtained from an adult woman who had mild COVID-19 (a few samples of this study predate the infection). Cell type and time point are not known.

In nucleotides, the CDR3 is TGTGCCAGCAGCGGCAGGACCTGGGACAGGGACTACGAGCAGTACTTC. It translates to CASSGRTWDRDYEQYF. The V and J genes are TRBV7-9 and TRBJ2-7; 9 bases are shared with TRBD1. CDR1 SEHNR and CDR2 FQNEAQ come from the germline V gene (reference sequence). This CDR3 has 16 amino acids. J was trimmed by 3 bases and V by 5 bases; bases with no gene match: 11.

Concerning this clonotype itself: One end of the junction is discordant with germline, which a read error may explain. The chain has TRBV29-1 and TRBJ1-1, with TRBD1 matching 8 bases. CDR1 SQVTM and CDR2 ANQGSEA come from the germline V gene. The CDR3 is 11 amino acids. This CDR3 is CSGLRDRRFHF. For the CDR3, the DNA is TGCAGCGGCCTCCGGGACAGGAGGTTCCACTTT.

This clonotype appeared many times. The V and J genes are TRBV12-3 or TRBV12-4 and TRBJ2-7; D remains ambiguous. CDR3 size: 12 residues. Trimming removed 0 bases from V and 4 bases from J, with 4 bases in between. The CDR3 region has the DNA TGTGCCAGCAGTTTAGCGCCATACGAGCAGTACTTC. Translation: CASSLAPYEQYF.

The V call is TRBV2, the J call TRBJ1-1, with unresolved D. Germline V CDR1 and CDR2: SNHLY, FYNNEI. Trimming pared 8 bases from V and 1 base from J, leaving 8 bases between. The CDR3 is 12 amino acids. In DNA form, the CDR3 reads TGTGCCAGCCCCGAAGGGAACACTGAAGCTTTCTTT. Translation: CASPEGNTEAFF. Full variable domain (missing parts from reference TRBV2 and TRBJ1-1): EPEVTQTPSHQVTQMGQEVILRCVPISNHLYFYWYRQILGQKVEFLVSFYNNEISEKSEIFDDQFSVERPDGSNFTLKIRSTKLEDSAMYFCASPEGNTEAFFGQGTRLTVV.

This clonotype has only a few counts. This chain links TRBV4-1 with TRBJ2-5; the match to TRBD2 covers 11 bases. CDR3 length: 18 residues. Germline CDR1 is MGHRA and CDR2 is YSYEKL. The trim removed 1 base at V and 7 bases at J, leaving 14 bases unmatched. CDR3 region: CASSQVLGSGGAVGTQYF. The CDR3 DNA reads as TGCGCCAGCAGCCAAGTGCTGGGTAGCGGGGGGGCCGTAGGGACCCAGTACTTC.

This clonotype was seen only a few times. The genes are TRBV9 and TRBJ1-2, with 8 bases identical to TRBD1. Germline loops: CDR1 SGDLS, CDR2 YYNGEE. The ends lost 3 bases at V and 4 bases at J; junction bases unmatched: 5. The CDR3 has 14 amino acids. CDR3 region: CASSARQGSYGYTF. CDR3 bases: TGTGCCAGCAGCGCTCGACAGGGGAGCTATGGCTACACCTTC.

This clonotype was counted only a few times. The V gene is TRBV7-2, the J gene TRBJ2-7; 9 bases are a match to TRBD2. This CDR3 comprises 16 residues. Germline V gives CDR1 SGHTA, CDR2 FQGNSA. V was pared by 3 bases and J by 2 bases, with 8 bases of the junction left unmatched. CDR3 nucleotide sequence: TGTGCCAGCAGCTTTCCCCTTAGCGGGAGCCCCTACGAGCAGTACTTC. Amino acids: CASSFPLSGSPYEQYF.

This clonotype was counted a few times. V gene TRBV4-1 combines with J gene TRBJ2-2, with a tentative D call TRBD2 (5 bases). With 0 bases removed from V and 9 bases from J, the gap between germline ends came to 11 bases. The CDR3 is made up of 14 amino acids. The germline CDR1 and CDR2 sequences are MGHRA and YSYEKL. The chain's CDR3 is CASSQDEGRRELFF. CDR3 DNA: TGCGCCAGCAGCCAAGATGAGGGTCGCCGGGAGCTGTTTTTT.

The chain recombines TRBV20-1 with TRBJ2-7; D gene ambiguous. The germline V gene has CDR1 DFQATT and CDR2 SNEGSKA (reference sequence). The V end lost 1 base, the J end lost 3 bases, and 7 bases lay between the germline ends. The CDR3 totals 12 residues. CDR3 region: CSARALGYEQYF. Here the CDR3 DNA reads TGCAGTGCTAGAGCCTTAGGCTACGAGCAGTACTTC.

This chain connects TRBV20-1 to TRBJ1-1; 8 bases map to TRBD1. The junction had 3 bases not matched to a gene; V was cut back by 0 bases and J by 3 bases. Germline CDR1 DFQATT, CDR2 SNEGSKA (reference sequence). The length of the CDR3 is 14 residues. CDR3 bases: TGCAGTGCTAGAGACCCGGACAGGGACACTGAAGCTTTCTTT. It yields the protein CSARDPDRDTEAFF.

This clonotype appeared many times. The chain recombines TRBV7-9 with TRBJ2-3; D possibly corresponds to TRBD1 (6 bases). The V gene lost 2 bases and the J gene lost 2 bases, with 11 bases spanning the gap. CDR3 length: 15 residues. Germline V gives CDR1 SEHNR, CDR2 FQNEAQ (reference sequence). This CDR3 reads CASSLLGHFTDTQYF. For the CDR3, the DNA is TGTGCCAGCAGCTTATTGGGACACTTCACAGATACGCAGTATTTT.

A single count supports this clonotype. The V gene is TRBV5-4, the J gene TRBJ1-4; 10 nucleotides agree with TRBD1. The V gene's germline CDR1 is SGHNT and CDR2 YYREEE (reference sequence). The CDR3 has 16 amino acids. The V gene end was trimmed by 0 bases and the J gene end by 7 bases; junction bases not matched to a gene: 6. CDR3 amino acids: CASSLAAGDRGEKLFF. The CDR3 bases are TGTGCCAGCAGCTTGGCGGCGGGGGACAGGGGTGAAAAACTGTTTTTT.

This clonotype was seen more than once but under ten times. V usage is TRBV20-1 and J usage is TRBJ2-7; TRBD1 might be the D (5 bases). CDR1 and CDR2 (germline): DFQATT, SNEGSKA (reference sequence). The V end was cut by 1 base, the J end by 2 bases, with 12 bases between. The CDR3 loop spans 14 amino acids. CDR3 amino acids: CSARAWTTPYEQYF. The DNA of the CDR3 is TGCAGTGCTAGAGCATGGACAACCCCCTACGAGCAGTACTTC.

This clonotype was counted a few times. This chain joins TRBV25-1 and TRBJ2-1, with D uncertain. Germline V gene sequence: CDR1 MGHDK, CDR2 SYGVNS. The V and J ends lost 4 bases and 8 bases respectively, with 9 bases between them. The CDR3 is 12 amino acids. CDR3 in DNA: TGTGCCAGCAGTGTTCCGCTGGATGAGCAGTTCTTC. As protein: CASSVPLDEQFF. The complete variable domain, with remaining parts taken from reference TRBV25-1 and TRBJ2-1, reads EADIYQTPRYLVIGTGKKITLECSQTMGHDKMYWYQQDPGMELHLIHYSYGVNSTEKGDLSSESTVSRIRTEHFPLTLESARPSHTSQYLCASSVPLDEQFFGPGTRLTVL.

The chain carries TRBV18 and TRBJ2-3; possibly TRBD1 or TRBD2 for D (5 bases each). CDR3 length: 13 amino acids. V gave up 6 bases and J gave up 5 bases, with 12 bases separating them. CDR1 and CDR2 (germline): KGHSH, LQKENI. CDR3 loop: CASSSSGGDTQYF. The CDR3 nucleotides are TGTGCCAGCTCGTCATCTGGGGGAGATACGCAGTATTTT.

The chain has TRBV7-8 and TRBJ2-5; 9 nucleotides match TRBD2. This CDR3 contains 16 residues. Germline assignment: CDR1 SGHVS and CDR2 FQNEAQ. J lost 7 bases, V lost 5 bases, and 14 bases had no gene match. The CDR3 sequence is CASSPAAGGPFGTQYF. The CDR3 DNA reads TGTGCCAGCAGCCCGGCGGCGGGGGGGCCTTTTGGGACCCAGTACTTC.

This clonotype was recorded once. The genes are TRBV15 and TRBJ2-3, with D perhaps TRBD2 (6 bases). Germline V gives CDR1 LNHNV, CDR2 YYDKDF (reference sequence). This CDR3 spans 11 amino acids. The ends were cut back, 8 bases at V and 8 bases at J, with 11 bases in the middle. The CDR3 nucleotides are TGTGCCACCGGGCCGGGGGTTACGCAGTATTTT. It translates to CATGPGVTQYF.

This clonotype occurred a few times. V is TRBV6-2 or TRBV6-3 and J is TRBJ2-7; 8 positions match TRBD2. Germline CDR1 and CDR2: MNHEY and SVGEGT. CDR3 length equals 16 residues. The trim removed 0 bases at V and 6 bases at J, leaving 10 bases unmatched. This CDR3 reads CASSYSKGGLASEQYF. CDR3 nucleotide sequence: TGTGCCAGCAGTTACTCGAAAGGTGGACTAGCATCCGAGCAGTACTTC.

This clonotype appeared a single time. CDR3 nucleotide sequence: TGTGCCAGCAGTCCCGGGACAGGGTCCGCCGAGCAGTACTTC. Its translation: CASSPGTGSAEQYF. This chain links TRBV6-4 with TRBJ2-7, with 9 bases aligning to TRBD1. Germline loops: CDR1 MRHNA, CDR2 SNTAGT. This CDR3 comprises 14 residues. Germline trimming cut 5 bases from V and 6 bases from J; bases unmatched to any gene: 8.

The sample holds a few counts of this clonotype. CDR3 nucleotides: TGTGCCACCAGTGATCCTGGACTAGTCGACCCCAATGAGCAGTTCTTC. This encodes CATSDPGLVDPNEQFF. The chain is built from TRBV24-1 and TRBJ2-1; 7 nucleotides line up with TRBD2. Germline trimming cut 3 bases from V and 6 bases from J; bases unmatched to any gene: 10. This CDR3 contains 16 residues. CDR1 is KGHDR and CDR2 is SFDVKD in the germline V gene.

The chain employs TRBV19 and TRBJ1-5; D call uncertain. V dropped 3 bases and J dropped 0 bases, with 9 bases sitting between them. The CDR3 has 15 amino acids. Germline V gene data show CDR1 as LNHDA and CDR2 as SQIVND (reference sequence). For the CDR3, the DNA is TGTGCCAGTAGTATCTCTGGGAATAGCAATCAGCCCCAGCATTTT. This gives the protein CASSISGNSNQPQHF.

The J gene is TRBJ2-7, the V gene TRBV7-2; 8 nucleotides align to TRBD2. Germline V gene data show CDR1 as SGHTA and CDR2 as FQGNSA. The ends lost 2 bases at V and 4 bases at J; junction bases unmatched: 7. The CDR3 length is 15 residues. The CDR3 DNA follows: TGTGCCAGCAGCTTATTTTCGGCTAGCGGGTACGAGCAGTACTTC. Its translation is CASSLFSASGYEQYF. The full variable domain, its missing parts supplied by reference TRBV7-2 and TRBJ2-7, is GAGVSQSPSNKVTEKGKDVELRCDPISGHTALYWYRQSLGQGLEFLIYFQGNSAPDKSGLPSDRFSAERTGGSVSTLTIQRTQQEDSAVYLCASSLFSASGYEQYFGPGTRLTVT.

The table lists this clonotype with a few counts. This rearrangement joins TRBV18 to TRBJ1-1; D ambiguous. The ends were cut back, 6 bases at V and 6 bases at J, with 11 bases in the middle. The CDR3 spans 12 residues. Germline CDR1 reads KGHSH; CDR2 reads LQKENI. Written as DNA, the CDR3 is TGTGCCAGCTCCCTTGCCCTGGCTGAAGCTTTCTTT. Its protein product is CASSLALAEAFF. The whole variable domain, filled in from reference TRBV18 and TRBJ1-1, reads NAGVMQNPRHLVRRRGQEARLRCSPMKGHSHVYWYRQLPEEGLKFMVYLQKENIIDESGMPKERFSAEFPKEGPSILRIQQVVRGDSAAYFCASSLALAEAFFGQGTRLTVV.